These T cell receptor beta chains were read from a single sample in a study of early stage breast cancer tumors. The assay was immunoSEQ multiplex PCR, and TCRdb's table has in-frame clones only and misses some. The sample consists of tens of thousands of clones, more than 60% of them appearing once. What was sequenced was blood. The receptor set was obtained from a young adult with breast cancer. The CDR3 runs from the conserved cysteine through the conserved F or W. A D gene is named only where the DNA matches it firmly. Some rows mark clone size as missing; the rest say once, few, many or name a class of expanded clone.

j_gene	abundance	v_gene	d_gene	CDR3nt	CDR3aa
TRBJ2-1	once	TRBV7-8	-	TGTGCCAGCAGCTTAGAGTTTGATGAGCAGTTCTTC	CASSLEFDEQFF
TRBJ1-2	-	TRBV6-4	TRBD1	TGTGCCAGCAGGGGACAGGGCCAAGGCTACACCTTC	CASRGQGQGYTF
TRBJ2-7	few	TRBV4-1	-	TGCGCCAGCAGCCAAGATTGGGCCTACGAGCAGTACTTC	CASSQDWAYEQYF
TRBJ2-7	once	TRBV30	TRBD2	TGTGCCGGGACTAGCGGGACTGGCTACGAGCAGTACTTC	CAGTSGTGYEQYF
TRBJ2-5	-	TRBV27	-	TGTGCCAGCACCTCGACAGGGACTGGAGGGACCCAGTACTTC	CASTSTGTGGTQYF
TRBJ1-2	-	TRBV9	-	TGTGCCAGCAGCTCCTTCGACTCGGGGAGAGGCTACACCTTC	CASSSFDSGRGYTF
TRBJ2-7	once	TRBV19	TRBD2	TGTGCCAGTAGTGAATCCGGGACTAGCGGGAGAAGGGAGCAGTACTTC	CASSESGTSGRREQYF
TRBJ2-7	-	TRBV13	-	TGTGCCAGCCGAAAGGGGGCGGGATACGAGCAGTACTTC	CASRKGAGYEQYF
TRBJ2-5	once	TRBV5-1	TRBD1	TGCGCCAGCAGCTTGGGAGGACAGGGGGTAGGAGAGACCCAGTACTTC	CASSLGGQGVGETQYF
TRBJ2-3	-	TRBV9	TRBD2	TGTGCCAGCAGCGACCCCGATAGCGGGAGGTTGGGGACGGATACGCAGTATTTT	CASSDPDSGRLGTDTQYF
TRBJ2-1	-	TRBV29-1	TRBD2	TGCAGCGTAAAGGGACTAGCGGGAGGGCCATCCTACAATGAGCAGTTCTTC	CSVKGLAGGPSYNEQFF
TRBJ2-1	-	TRBV25-1	-	TGTGCCACGGGCGGGGTACGGGAGCAGTTCTTC	CATGGVREQFF
TRBJ2-7	few	TRBV7-2	-	TGTGCCAGCAGCCCCAACTCCTACGAGCAGTACTTC	CASSPNSYEQYF
TRBJ1-2	-	TRBV30	-	TGTGCCTGGAGTGTACTGGTGGGTGGCTACACCTTC	CAWSVLVGGYTF
TRBJ1-1	-	TRBV11-2	TRBD1	TGTGCCAGCAGCTTAGGCTGGTACAGGGGGGGGAACACTGAAGCTTTCTTT	CASSLGWYRGGNTEAFF
TRBJ1-3	-	TRBV28	TRBD1	TGTGCCAGCAGTAACTACAGGGGGGGTTCCCCCCAAGACTCTGGAAACACCATATATTTT	CASSNYRGGSPQDSGNTIYF
TRBJ1-1	-	TRBV14	-	TGTGCCAGCAGCCAAGATTCAGGTGAAGCTTTCTTT	CASSQDSGEAFF
TRBJ1-3	-	TRBV30	-	TGTGCCTGGAGTGTGGGCTCGGATGCTGGAAACACCATATATTTT	CAWSVGSDAGNTIYF
TRBJ1-1	-	TRBV12-5	TRBD1	TGTGCTAGTGGTTCCACGGGACAGGGGTTACTGACTGAAGCTTTCTTT	CASGSTGQGLLTEAFF
TRBJ1-5	-	TRBV28	-	TGTGCCAGCAGTCCACCGGACGCAAGCAATCAGCCCCAGCATTTT	CASSPPDASNQPQHF
TRBJ1-2	-	TRBV2	TRBD1	TGTGCCAGCAGTGAAGTATTCGGACAGGGGGGAGGCTACACCTTC	CASSEVFGQGGGYTF
TRBJ2-5	-	TRBV5-1	-	TGCGCCAGCAGCTTGCAGGCGGGATATTTTACCGGGGGGACCCAGTACTTC	CASSLQAGYFTGGTQYF